This is a list of T cell receptor beta chains from one sample in a study of T cell responses to AZD1222 COVID-19 vaccine. Here immunoSEQ multiplex PCR was the method, and the copy in TCRdb shows in-frame clones only, minus some. The data contain about 100,000 clones, 86% of them singletons. The material was peripheral blood, obtained on day 0 of AZD1222 vaccination. Receptors were obtained from an adult in good health. Both conserved end residues are part of each CDR3. Fields, in order: V gene, J gene, D gene, clone size, CDR3 DNA, CDR3 protein. D genes are given only for firm matches. Size is omitted from some rows. Given values are once, few, many or a class for expanded clones.

TRBV9	TRBJ2-7	TRBD1	NA	TGTGCCAGCAGCGTCGCGGGACAGGGTTCCTACGAGCAGTACTTC	CASSVAGQGSYEQYF
TRBV5-4	TRBJ2-3	TRBD2	NA	TGTGCCAGCAGCTTGACTAGCGGGAGCACAGATACGCAGTATTTT	CASSLTSGSTDTQYF
TRBV7-2	TRBJ2-7	NA	NA	TGTGCCAGCAGCGCCGACAGATCTACTGTGCAGTACTTC	CASSADRSTVQYF
TRBV7-7	TRBJ2-3	TRBD2	NA	TGTGCCAGCAGCTTGATGTCCGGGACTAGCGGCACAGATACGCAGTATTTT	CASSLMSGTSGTDTQYF
TRBV3-1/TRBV3-2	TRBJ1-1	NA	NA	TGTGCCAGCAGCCCCCCCGTTTTATGGGCGAGTAGGACTGAAGCTTTCTTT	CASSPPVLWASRTEAFF
TRBV2	TRBJ2-7	NA	NA	TGTGCCAGCAGTGCCGTGTCAGGGCAGTACTTC	CASSAVSGQYF
TRBV5-1	TRBJ2-7	TRBD2	NA	TGCGCCAGCAGCCCTGTGCGGGGGACCGACGAGCAGTACTTC	CASSPVRGTDEQYF
TRBV11-2	TRBJ2-7	NA	NA	TGTGCCAGCAGCTCCGGGACTCCAAACGAGCAGTACTTC	CASSSGTPNEQYF
TRBV14	TRBJ1-1	NA	NA	TGTGCCAGCAGCCCACTCGGGGCCCCTGAAGCTTTCTTT	CASSPLGAPEAFF
TRBV14	TRBJ1-1	TRBD1	NA	TGTGCCAGCAGCCTAAGGGGAACAGGGGTGGGAACTGAAGCTTTCTTT	CASSLRGTGVGTEAFF
TRBV7-2	TRBJ2-1	NA	once	TGTGCCAGCAGCTTAGGAAGGGCCTTGGATGAGCAGTTCTTC	CASSLGRALDEQFF
TRBV30	TRBJ2-1	TRBD1	once	TGTGCCTGGCGTCCGGGACAGGACTACAATGAGCAGTTCTTC	CAWRPGQDYNEQFF
TRBV4-1	TRBJ1-4	NA	NA	TGCGCCACCAATCAGGGGGAAAAACTGTTTTTT	CATNQGEKLFF
TRBV7-2	TRBJ2-1	NA	NA	TGTGCCAGCAGCTTGACATGGGTGAGGGGTGAGCAGTTCTTC	CASSLTWVRGEQFF
TRBV3-1/TRBV3-2	TRBJ2-1	NA	NA	TGTGCCAGCAGCCCGCGCCTTAGGGTAGACGGTTTGAGTGAGCAGTTCTTC	CASSPRLRVDGLSEQFF
TRBV7-3	TRBJ2-1	NA	NA	TGTGCCAGCAGCTCAGACCAAAGCCCCTGGCAGTTCTTC	CASSSDQSPWQFF
TRBV21-1	TRBJ2-1	NA	once	TGTGCCAGCAGCAAAAAAACTCCCCCCGTTTTAAGGGACCACCACAATGAGCAGTTCTTC	CASSKKTPPVLRDHHNEQFF
TRBV5-6	TRBJ2-7	NA	NA	TGTGCCAGCAGCTTGGGTGAAGAGCAGTACTTC	CASSLGEEQYF
TRBV3-1/TRBV3-2	TRBJ2-2	NA	NA	TGTGCCAGCAGGCCGCAGCTCGGGGACACCGGGGAGCTGTTTTTT	CASRPQLGDTGELFF
TRBV28	TRBJ1-3	NA	few	TGTGCCAGCAGTTTTTCGGGGGGCTCTGGAAACACCATATATTTT	CASSFSGGSGNTIYF
TRBV7-8	TRBJ1-1	NA	NA	TGTGCCAGCAGATCTGACAAGTTGACTGAAGCTTTCTTT	CASRSDKLTEAFF
TRBV6-6	TRBJ1-4	NA	NA	TGTGCCAGCAGTTACATGGCTGCTACAACTAATGAAAAACTGTTTTTT	CASSYMAATTNEKLFF